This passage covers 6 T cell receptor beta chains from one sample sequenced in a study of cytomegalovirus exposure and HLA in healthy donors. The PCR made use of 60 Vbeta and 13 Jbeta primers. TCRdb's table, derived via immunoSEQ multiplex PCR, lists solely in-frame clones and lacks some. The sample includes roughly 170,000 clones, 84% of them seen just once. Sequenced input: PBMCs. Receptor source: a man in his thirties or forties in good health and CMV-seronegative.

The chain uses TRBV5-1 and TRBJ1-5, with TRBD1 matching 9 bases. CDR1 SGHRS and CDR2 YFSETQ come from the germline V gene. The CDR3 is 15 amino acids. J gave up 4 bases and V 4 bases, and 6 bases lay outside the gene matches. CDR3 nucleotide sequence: TGCGCCAGCAGCCCGCGGACAGGGGAAAATCAGCCCCAGCATTTT. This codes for CASSPRTGENQPQHF. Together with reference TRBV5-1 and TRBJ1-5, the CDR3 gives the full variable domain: KAGVTQTPRYLIKTRGQQVTLSCSPISGHRSVSWYQQTPGQGLQFLFEYFSETQRNKGNFPGRFSGRQFSNSRSEMNVSTLELGDSALYLCASSPRTGENQPQHFGDGTRLSIL.

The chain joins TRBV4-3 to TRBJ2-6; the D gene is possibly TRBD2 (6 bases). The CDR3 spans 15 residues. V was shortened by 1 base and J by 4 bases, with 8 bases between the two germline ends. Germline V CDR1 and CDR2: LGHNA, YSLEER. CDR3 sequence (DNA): TGCGCCAGCAGCCAAGGGGGGGTAGGGGCCAACGTCCTGACTTTC. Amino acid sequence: CASSQGGVGANVLTF.

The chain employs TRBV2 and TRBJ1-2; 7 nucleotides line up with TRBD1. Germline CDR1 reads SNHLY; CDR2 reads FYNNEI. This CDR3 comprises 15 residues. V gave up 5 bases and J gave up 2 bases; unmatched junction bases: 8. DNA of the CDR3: TGTGCCAGCAGTCCACCTCAGGGGGTCAACTATGGCTACACCTTC. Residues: CASSPPQGVNYGYTF.

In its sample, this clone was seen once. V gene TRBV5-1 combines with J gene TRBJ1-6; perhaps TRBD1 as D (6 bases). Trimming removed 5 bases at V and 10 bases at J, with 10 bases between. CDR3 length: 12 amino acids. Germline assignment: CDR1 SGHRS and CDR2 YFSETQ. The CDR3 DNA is TGCGCCAGCAGTTTAGGGGGATCACCCCTCCACTTT. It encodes CASSLGGSPLHF.

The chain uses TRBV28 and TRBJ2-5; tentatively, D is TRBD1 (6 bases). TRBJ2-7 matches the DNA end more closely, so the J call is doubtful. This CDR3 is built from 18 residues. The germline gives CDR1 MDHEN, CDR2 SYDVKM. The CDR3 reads CASSLYPYKGRGSYEQYF. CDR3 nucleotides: TGTGCCAGCAGTTTATACCCCTATAAGGGCAGGGGTTCCTACGAGCAGTACTTC.

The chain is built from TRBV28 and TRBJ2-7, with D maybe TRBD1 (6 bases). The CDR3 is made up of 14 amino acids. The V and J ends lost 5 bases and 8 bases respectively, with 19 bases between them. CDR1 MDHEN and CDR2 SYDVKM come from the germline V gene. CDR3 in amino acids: CASSKRQVPNQQYF. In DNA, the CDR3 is TGTGCCAGCAGTAAACGACAGGTCCCTAATCAGCAGTACTTC. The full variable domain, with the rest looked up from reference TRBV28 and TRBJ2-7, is DVKVTQSSRYLVKRTGEKVFLECVQDMDHENMFWYRQDPGLGLRLIYFSYDVKMKEKGDIPEGYSVSREKKERFSLILESASTNQTSMYLCASSKRQVPNQQYFGPGTRLTVT.